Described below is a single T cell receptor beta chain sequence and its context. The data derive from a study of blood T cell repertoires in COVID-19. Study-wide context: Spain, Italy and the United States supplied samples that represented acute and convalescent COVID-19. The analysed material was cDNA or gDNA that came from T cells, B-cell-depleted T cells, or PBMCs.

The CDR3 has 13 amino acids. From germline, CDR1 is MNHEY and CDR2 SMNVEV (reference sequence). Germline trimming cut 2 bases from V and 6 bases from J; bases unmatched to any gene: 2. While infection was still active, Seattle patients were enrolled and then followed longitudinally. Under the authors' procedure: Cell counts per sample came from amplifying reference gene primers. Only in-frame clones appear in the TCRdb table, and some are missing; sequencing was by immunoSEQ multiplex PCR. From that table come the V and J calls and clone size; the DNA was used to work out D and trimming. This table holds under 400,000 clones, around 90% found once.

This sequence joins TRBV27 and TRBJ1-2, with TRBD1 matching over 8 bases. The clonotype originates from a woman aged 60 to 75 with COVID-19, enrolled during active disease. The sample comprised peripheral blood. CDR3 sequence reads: CASSLQGADGYTF. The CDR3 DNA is TGTGCCAGCAGTTTACAGGGGGCGGATGGCTACACCTTC.